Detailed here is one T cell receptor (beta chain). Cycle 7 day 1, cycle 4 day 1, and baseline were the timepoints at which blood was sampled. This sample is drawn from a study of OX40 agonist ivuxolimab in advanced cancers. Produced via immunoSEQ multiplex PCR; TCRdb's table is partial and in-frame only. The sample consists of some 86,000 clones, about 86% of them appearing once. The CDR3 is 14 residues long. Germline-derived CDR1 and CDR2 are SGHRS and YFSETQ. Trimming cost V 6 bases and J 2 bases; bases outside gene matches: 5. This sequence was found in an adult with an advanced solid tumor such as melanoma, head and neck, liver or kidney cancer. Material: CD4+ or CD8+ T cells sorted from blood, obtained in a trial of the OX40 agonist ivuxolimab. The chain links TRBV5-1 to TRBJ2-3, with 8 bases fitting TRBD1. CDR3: CASTQDRATDTQYF. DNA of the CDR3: TGCGCCAGCACTCAGGACAGGGCCACAGATACGCAGTATTTT.